These T cell receptor beta chains were read from a single sample in a study of T-cell reconstitution after alpha-beta-depleted transplantation in children. TCRdb re-derived calls from the PCR reads in MiXCR, one entry per CDR3 protein. The sample holds 200,000 to 250,000 distinct CDR3 sequences, roughly 9% seen once. The sample consisted of PBMCs from the stem cell graft donor, taken from the stem cell graft. Receptors were obtained from a human donor who donated a stem cell graft to a child with acute lymphoblastic leukemia. The CDR3 runs from the conserved cysteine through the conserved F or W. D genes are given only for firm matches. Size values are once, few and many counts, or a class for expanded clones, and some rows have none.

d_call j_call clone_size v_call cdr3_length cdr3_nt cdr3_aa
NA TRBJ2-5 many TRBV5-1 13 TGCGCCAGCGGCCGACAGAGACAAGAGACCCAGTACTTC CASGRQRQETQYF
NA TRBJ1-2 many TRBV6-5 14 TGTGCCAGCAGTTCCCTCGGGTCTAACTATGGCTACACCTTC CASSSLGSNYGYTF
NA TRBJ1-1 NA TRBV27 15 TGTGCCAGCAGTTTAGGCTCAAGGGGGGGGACTGAAGCTTTCTTT CASSLGSRGGTEAFF
NA TRBJ2-1 few TRBV19 15 TGTGCCAGCCAATCGAGCCCTTCGCCATACAATGAGCAGTTCTTC CASQSSPSPYNEQFF
TRBD1 TRBJ2-7 NA TRBV12-3/TRBV12-4 14 TGTGCCAGCACCCTAGGGCGGACAGGGGGCGAGCAGTACTTC CASTLGRTGGEQYF
NA TRBJ1-4 few TRBV19 15 TGTGCCAGTAGTACAATTTTCGCAACTAATGAAAAACTGTTTTTT CASSTIFATNEKLFF
TRBD2 TRBJ2-7 NA TRBV7-9 15 TGTGCCAGCAGCTCGAGACTAGCGAATACCTACGAGCAGTACTTC CASSSRLANTYEQYF
NA TRBJ2-3 NA TRBV5-1 12 TGCGCCAGCAGGGAGGGTTGGGATACGCAGTATTTT CASREGWDTQYF
NA TRBJ2-3 many TRBV20-1 14 TGCAGTGCTGGACGGGGGAGAAGCACAGATACGCAGTATTTT CSAGRGRSTDTQYF
NA TRBJ2-7 few TRBV7-8 13 TGTGCCAGCAGCCCCGGGCCGGCCTACGAGCAGTACTTC CASSPGPAYEQYF
NA TRBJ1-3 NA TRBV4-3 16 TGCGCCAGCAGCCAAGATCGGGGGGGCGCTGGAAACACCATATATTTT CASSQDRGGAGNTIYF
NA TRBJ1-3 few TRBV27 15 TGTGCCAGCAGTAGAACCCGGACAGCGGGAAACACCATATATTTT CASSRTRTAGNTIYF
TRBD2 TRBJ2-1 many TRBV6-4 15 TGTGCCAGCAGTGGGGCTAGCGGGGGCTACAATGAGCAGTTCTTC CASSGASGGYNEQFF
TRBD2 TRBJ2-3 NA TRBV7-8 16 TGTGCCAGCAGCCCGACCGGGACTAGCGGGGGGGGTACGCAGTATTTT CASSPTGTSGGGTQYF
TRBD1 TRBJ2-3 many TRBV5-1 15 TGCGCCAGCAGCACCAGACAGGGTGCGACAGATACGCAGTATTTT CASSTRQGATDTQYF
TRBD1 TRBJ2-7 few TRBV20-1 14 TGCAGTGCTAGAGAGACAGGGGGCTCCTACGAGCAGTACTTC CSARETGGSYEQYF